This T cell receptor (beta chain) was captured by sequencing in a study of cytomegalovirus exposure and HLA in healthy donors. PCR primers comprised 60 Vbeta and 13 Jbeta primers. Repertoires were generated with immunoSEQ multiplex PCR, while TCRdb's copy carries only in-frame clones and drops some. The data contain about 85,000 clones, nearly 80% of them singletons. V shed 1 base and J shed 0 bases, with 8 bases lying between them. Germline values: CDR1 SGHNT, CDR2 YYREEE (reference sequence). The CDR3 has 15 residues. The sequenced material came from PBMCs. The chain uses TRBV5-4 and TRBJ1-3; no reliable D call. The origin of this receptor is a woman between 45 and 65 years old in good health and CMV-seropositive. CDR3 sequence: CASSLSSSSGNTIYF. The CDR3 nucleotides read TGTGCCAGCAGCTTGAGCTCGAGCTCTGGAAACACCATATATTTT.